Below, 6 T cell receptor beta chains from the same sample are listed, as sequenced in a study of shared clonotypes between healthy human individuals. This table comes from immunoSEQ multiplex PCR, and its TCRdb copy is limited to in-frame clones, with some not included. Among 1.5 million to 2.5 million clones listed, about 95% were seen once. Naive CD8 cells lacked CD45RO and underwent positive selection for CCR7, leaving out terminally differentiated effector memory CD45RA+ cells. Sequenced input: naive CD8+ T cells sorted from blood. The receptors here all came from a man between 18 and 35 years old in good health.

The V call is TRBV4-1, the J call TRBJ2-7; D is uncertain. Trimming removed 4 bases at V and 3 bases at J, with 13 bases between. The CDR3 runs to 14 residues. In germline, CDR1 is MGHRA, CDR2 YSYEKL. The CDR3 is CASSPLGFLYEQYF. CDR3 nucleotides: TGCGCCAGCAGCCCTCTGGGGTTCCTCTACGAGCAGTACTTC.

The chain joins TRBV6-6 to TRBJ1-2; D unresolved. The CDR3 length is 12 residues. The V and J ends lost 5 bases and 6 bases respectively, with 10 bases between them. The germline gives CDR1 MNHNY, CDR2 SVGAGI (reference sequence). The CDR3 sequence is CASSPDLNGYTF. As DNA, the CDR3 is TGTGCCAGCAGTCCGGACCTGAATGGCTACACCTTC.

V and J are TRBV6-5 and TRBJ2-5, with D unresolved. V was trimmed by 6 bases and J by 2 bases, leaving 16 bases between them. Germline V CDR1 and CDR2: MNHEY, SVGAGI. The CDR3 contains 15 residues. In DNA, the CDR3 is TGTGCCAGCAGCCGGGCCCGGGCGGTTCAAGAGACCCAGTACTTC. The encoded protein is CASSRARAVQETQYF.

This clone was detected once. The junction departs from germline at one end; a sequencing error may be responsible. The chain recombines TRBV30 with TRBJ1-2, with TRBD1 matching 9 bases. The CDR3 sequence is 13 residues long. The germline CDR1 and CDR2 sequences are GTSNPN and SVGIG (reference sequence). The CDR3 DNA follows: TGTGCCTGGACCGGGACAGGGAACTTTGGCTACACCTTC. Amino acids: CAWTGTGNFGYTF.

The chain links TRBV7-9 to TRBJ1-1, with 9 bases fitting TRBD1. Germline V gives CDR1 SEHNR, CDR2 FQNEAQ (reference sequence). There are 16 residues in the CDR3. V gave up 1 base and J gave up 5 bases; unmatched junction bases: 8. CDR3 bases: TGTGCCAGCAGCTTAGAGACAGGGGGGAGTAAAACTGAAGCTTTCTTT. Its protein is CASSLETGGSKTEAFF.

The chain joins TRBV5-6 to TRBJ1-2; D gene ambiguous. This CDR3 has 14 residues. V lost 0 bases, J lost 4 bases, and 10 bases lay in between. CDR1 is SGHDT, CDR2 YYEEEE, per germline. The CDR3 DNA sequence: TGTGCCAGCAGCTTGGACGGAGCCCGCTATGGCTACACCTTC. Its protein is CASSLDGARYGYTF. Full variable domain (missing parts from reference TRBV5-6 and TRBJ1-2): DAGVTQSPTHLIKTRGQQVTLRCSPKSGHDTVSWYQQALGQGPQFIFQYYEEEERQRGNFPDRFSGHQFPNYSSELNVNALLLGDSALYLCASSLDGARYGYTFGSGTRLTVV.